The 8 T cell receptor beta chains below were found in one sample sequenced in a study of blood T cell repertoires in COVID-19. Measured with immunoSEQ multiplex PCR; TCRdb has only the in-frame clones, and not every one. The profile covers more than 200,000 clones, with around 90% appearing a single time and 0.65% to 0.8% taken by the ten largest. Sequenced: peripheral blood. All receptors come from a human donor in a cohort sampled during active COVID-19.

This clone was counted between two and nine times. The genes are TRBV3-1 (or the pseudogene TRBV3-2) and TRBJ1-4; the match to TRBD1 covers 8 bases. This CDR3 contains 14 residues. The junction had 14 bases not matched to a gene; V was cut back by 10 bases and J by 10 bases. Germline V CDR1 and CDR2: LGHDT, YNNKEL (reference sequence). The CDR3 loop is CATRSGQARGKLFF. CDR3 nucleotide sequence: TGTGCCACCCGATCGGGACAGGCAAGGGGAAAACTGTTTTTT.

This clone was counted a single time. The chain joins TRBV30 to TRBJ1-1; D not certain. The length of the CDR3 is 15 residues. In germline, CDR1 is GTSNPN, CDR2 SVGIG (reference sequence). V shed 1 base and J shed 2 bases, with 14 bases lying between them. CDR3 protein: CAWSATRGPNTEAFF. The CDR3 DNA reads as TGTGCCTGGAGTGCCACTCGCGGCCCCAACACTGAAGCTTTCTTT.

The chain joins TRBV2 to TRBJ1-1, with D possibly TRBD1 on 5 matching bases. CDR1 SNHLY and CDR2 FYNNEI come from the germline V gene. The length of the CDR3 is 13 residues. V lost 8 bases to trimming and J lost 2 bases, with 12 bases between them. This CDR3 reads CASGTRGNTEAFF. The CDR3 region has the DNA TGTGCCAGCGGGACGCGGGGAAACACTGAAGCTTTCTTT.

The chain couples TRBV7-2 to TRBJ1-1; a possible D gene is TRBD1 (5 bases). The V end was cut by 2 bases, the J end by 5 bases, with 18 bases between. Germline CDR1 SGHTA, CDR2 FQGNSA. The CDR3 sequence is 16 residues long. In nucleotides, the CDR3 is TGTGCCAGCAGCTTAAATCTTGCAGGGTTGGGGACTGAAGCTTTCTTT. Translated: CASSLNLAGLGTEAFF.

A word on this clone: Other nucleotide sequences in the sample specify the same CDR3. The chain joins TRBV19 to TRBJ1-1, with 7 bases identical to TRBD1. With 4 bases clipped from V and 2 bases from J, the junction kept 1 base outside the gene matches. The CDR3 has 13 amino acids. In germline, CDR1 is LNHDA, CDR2 SQIVND (reference sequence). The CDR3: CASSRQGNTEAFF. The CDR3 DNA reads as TGTGCCAGTAGTAGACAGGGCAACACTGAAGCTTTCTTT.

The chain has TRBV7-8 and TRBJ1-2; D is perhaps TRBD1 (6 bases). CDR3 length: 12 residues. The V end was cut by 5 bases, the J end by 10 bases, with 14 bases between. Germline CDR1 is SGHVS and CDR2 is FQNEAQ. The CDR3 sequence: CASSPQGVLYTF. The CDR3 DNA is TGTGCCAGCAGCCCACAGGGAGTTCTCTACACCTTC.

This rearrangement joins TRBV10-2 to TRBJ2-5; TRBD1 aligns across 7 bases. The CDR3 is 14 residues long. With V trimmed by 4 bases and J by 2 bases, 4 bases remained unmatched. Germline CDR1 and CDR2: WSHSY and SAAADI. DNA for the CDR3: TGCGCCAGCAGTGCTATGACAGGGCAAGAGACCCAGTACTTC. It specifies CASSAMTGQETQYF.

The chain links TRBV5-1 to TRBJ2-2, with TRBD1 matching 8 bases. The trim removed 0 bases at V and 1 base at J, leaving 8 bases unmatched. The CDR3 totals 18 residues. Germline V gene data show CDR1 as SGHRS and CDR2 as YFSETQ. CDR3 nucleotide sequence: TGCGCCAGCAGCTTGGCCGTCGGTGGGACAGGGAACACCGGGGAGCTGTTTTTT. Its protein is CASSLAVGGTGNTGELFF.